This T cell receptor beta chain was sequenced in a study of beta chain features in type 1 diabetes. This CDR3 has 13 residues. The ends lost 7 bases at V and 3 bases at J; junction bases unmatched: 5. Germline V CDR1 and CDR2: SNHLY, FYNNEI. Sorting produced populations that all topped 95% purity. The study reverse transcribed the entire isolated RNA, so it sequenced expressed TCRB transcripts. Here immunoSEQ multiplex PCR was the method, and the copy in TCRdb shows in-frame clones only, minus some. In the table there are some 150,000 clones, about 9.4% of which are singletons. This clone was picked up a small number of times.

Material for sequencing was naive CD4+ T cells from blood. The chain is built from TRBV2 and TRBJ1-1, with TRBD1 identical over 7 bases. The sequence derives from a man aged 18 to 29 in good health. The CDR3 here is CASTWGTDTEAFF. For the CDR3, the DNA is TGTGCCAGCACGTGGGGGACAGACACTGAAGCTTTCTTT.